The 15 T cell receptor beta chains below were found in one sample sequenced in a study of Ad26.COV2.S vaccination and SARS-CoV-2 variants (dated by TCRdb to the early 2020s). Library preparation employed the immunoSEQ multiplex PCR assay. Drawn from immuneACCESS, this table holds only the in-frame rearrangements with V and J called that TCRdb kept. Clones are partly lost; checked studies trace under half to an unresolved V gene and leave the rest unexplained. This sample comprises approximately 340,000 clones, 70% to 90% of them detected only once. The ten largest make up 3% to 4% of the sample. The label giving this sample's treatment or condition can be read as: approximately 18 received Ad26.COV2.S at low or high dose, single or two shots; about 5 received placebo; per-sample allocation not given. Repertoires of vaccine and placebo recipients were sequenced from samples collected on day 63 after the first injection.

The source was peripheral blood, collected in a trial of Ad26.COV2.S vaccine versus placebo. Receptor source: a person aged 18-65 years who received the Ad26.COV2.S COVID-19 vaccine or a placebo.

The chain carries TRBV7-8 and TRBJ2-7; 8 bases map to TRBD1. Germline-derived CDR1 and CDR2 are SGHVS and FQNEAQ. V lost 2 bases to trimming and J lost 3 bases; unmatched junction nucleotides: 9. The length of the CDR3 is 16 residues. DNA for the CDR3: TGTGCCAGCAGCTTAACAATTGACAGGGGCCGCTACGAGCAGTACTTC. The encoded protein is CASSLTIDRGRYEQYF.

The chain links TRBV19 to TRBJ1-5; 7 bases match TRBD1. Trimming removed 9 bases from V and 6 bases from J; junction bases left unmatched: 14. This CDR3 comprises 15 residues. Germline CDR1 and CDR2: LNHDA and SQIVND (reference sequence). CDR3 sequence (DNA): TGTGCCAGCCGAAGGACAGGCACTGAGAGTCAGCCCCAGCATTTT. It yields the protein CASRRTGTESQPQHF.

The V and J genes are TRBV15 and TRBJ1-5, with D perhaps matching TRBD1 (5 bases). Per germline, CDR1 LNHNV and CDR2 YYDKDF (reference sequence). V was shortened by 6 bases and J by 4 bases, with 10 bases between the two germline ends. This CDR3 is built from 13 residues. CDR3 nucleotide sequence: TGTGCCACCAGTACTGGGGCGAATCAGCCCCAGCATTTT. Translated, it gives CATSTGANQPQHF.

V gene TRBV6-2 or TRBV6-3 combines with J gene TRBJ2-7; D uncertain. Germline V gives CDR1 MNHEY, CDR2 SVGEGT. The CDR3 contains 13 residues. V lost 2 bases and J 3 bases, leaving 8 bases between the germline ends. CDR3 sequence reads: CASSYRAYYEQYF. The CDR3 region has the DNA TGTGCCAGCAGTTACAGGGCTTACTACGAGCAGTACTTC.

The chain couples TRBV2 to TRBJ1-6; 7 nucleotides line up with TRBD1. Germline values: CDR1 SNHLY, CDR2 FYNNEI. CDR3 length: 14 amino acids. With V trimmed by 6 bases and J by 3 bases, 2 bases remained unmatched. The CDR3 DNA reads TGTGCCAGCAGAAACAGGGGCTATAATTCACCCCTCCACTTT. Protein sequence: CASRNRGYNSPLHF.

This chain joins TRBV3-1 (or the pseudogene TRBV3-2) and TRBJ2-1; weak D call: TRBD2 (5 bases). The CDR3 totals 15 residues. The V and J ends lost 1 base and 1 base respectively, with 8 bases between them. CDR1 LGHDT and CDR2 YNNKEL come from the germline V gene (reference sequence). This CDR3 is CASSQVRGSYNEQFF. The CDR3 coding sequence is TGTGCCAGCAGCCAAGTCCGCGGGTCCTACAATGAGCAGTTCTTC.

This chain joins TRBV7-2 and TRBJ1-5, with D possibly matching TRBD1 (6 bases). The ends were cut back, 5 bases at V and 3 bases at J, with 17 bases in the middle. The CDR3 has 16 residues. In germline, CDR1 is SGHTA, CDR2 FQGNSA. Written as DNA, the CDR3 is TGTGCCAGCAGCGCTTCGGGGGGCTCAAACAATCAGCCCCAGCATTTT. Translating gives CASSASGGSNNQPQHF.

This rearrangement joins TRBV27 to TRBJ2-7, with a weak D call TRBD2 (6 bases). The germline CDR1 and CDR2 sequences are MNHEY and SMNVEV (reference sequence). This CDR3 has 15 residues. V lost 2 bases and J 1 base, leaving 12 bases between the germline ends. CDR3 residues: CASSLGASVSYEQYF. In nucleotides, the CDR3 is TGTGCCAGCAGTTTAGGGGCTAGCGTTTCCTACGAGCAGTACTTC.

Here the CDR3 DNA reads TGTGCCACCGACAGGGTGAACACAGATACGCAGTATTTT. Translation gives CATDRVNTDTQYF. The chain links TRBV2 to TRBJ2-3, with 7 bases matching TRBD1. This CDR3 is 13 amino acids long. V lost 10 bases, J lost 2 bases, and 6 bases stayed unmatched. The germline V gene has CDR1 SNHLY and CDR2 FYNNEI.

CDR3 DNA sequence: TGTGCCAGCAGTTCTTCTCAGGGTGATAGCAATCAGCCCCAGCATTTT. Its protein product is CASSSSQGDSNQPQHF. The chain recombines TRBV27 with TRBJ1-5; D is possibly TRBD1 (5 bases). Trimming shortened V by 4 bases and J by 0 bases, and 13 bases separated the two germline ends. The CDR3 spans 16 residues. The germline V gene encodes CDR1 MNHEY and CDR2 SMNVEV (reference sequence).

This chain joins TRBV10-3 and TRBJ2-3, with 7 bases matching TRBD2. The CDR3 consists of 16 residues. The junction had 16 bases not matched to a gene; V was cut back by 8 bases and J by 5 bases. Germline V gives CDR1 ENHRY, CDR2 SYGVKD. The CDR3 DNA is TGTGCCATCCGCCCTGGGGTGGCGGGAGCCGTAGATACGCAGTATTTT. Translated, it gives CAIRPGVAGAVDTQYF.

This clone was counted once. The rearrangement joins TRBV19 to TRBJ2-1; 9 nucleotides agree with TRBD2. Trimming removed 6 bases from V and 2 bases from J; junction bases left unmatched: 5. Per the germline V gene, CDR1 is LNHDA and CDR2 is SQIVND (reference sequence). The CDR3 totals 15 residues. The CDR3 reads CASSASGIAYNEQFF. In nucleotides, the CDR3 is TGTGCCAGTAGCGCTAGCGGGATCGCCTACAATGAGCAGTTCTTC.

In this sample, this clone turned up once. V usage is TRBV5-6 and J usage is TRBJ1-5; 11 bases line up with TRBD1. V gave up 4 bases and J gave up 1 base; unmatched junction bases: 10. Germline V gives CDR1 SGHDT, CDR2 YYEEEE. This CDR3 region has 18 residues. CDR3 bases: TGTGCCAGCAGCAGGTCCGGGACAGGGGGTTTCAGCAATCAGCCCCAGCATTTT. Its translation is CASSRSGTGGFSNQPQHF.

This clone was observed a handful of times. The V gene is TRBV5-5, the J gene TRBJ1-5, with a tentative D call TRBD1 (5 bases). The CDR3 is made up of 15 amino acids. The germline gives CDR1 SGHKS, CDR2 YYEKEE (reference sequence). Between the trimmed V and J ends, which lost 1 base and 6 bases, there was a span of 14 bases. The CDR3 region has the DNA TGTGCCAGCAGCTTGCAGCCAACCGGGGGTCAGCCCCAGCATTTT. Protein product: CASSLQPTGGQPQHF. Full variable domain (missing parts from reference TRBV5-5 and TRBJ1-5): DAGVTQSPTHLIKTRGQQVTLRCSPISGHKSVSWYQQVLGQGPQFIFQYYEKEERGRGNFPDRFSARQFPNYSSELNVNALLLGDSALYLCASSLQPTGGQPQHFGDGTRLSIL.

This sequence joins TRBV4-1 and TRBJ2-7; a weak D match, TRBD2 (5 bases). From germline, CDR1 is MGHRA and CDR2 YSYEKL. This CDR3 has 15 residues. Between the trimmed V and J ends, which lost 1 base and 0 bases, there was a span of 10 bases. For the CDR3, the DNA is TGCGCCAGCAGCCAAGGGCCGCGGGCCTCCTACGAGCAGTACTTC. It is translated as CASSQGPRASYEQYF.